A selection of T cell receptor beta chains follows, all from one sample in a study of blood T cell repertoires in COVID-19. Produced via immunoSEQ multiplex PCR; TCRdb's table is partial and in-frame only. The sample lists 250,000 or so clones, about 87% occurring once. The sequenced sample consisted of peripheral blood. These receptors were collected from a woman aged 55-70 years with COVID-19, enrolled during active disease. Both conserved end residues are part of each CDR3. Each record gives: clone size, D gene, V gene, CDR3 length, J gene, CDR3 DNA, CDR3 protein. The D gene is left open where the match is weak. Clone size is not always given. Where it is, it says once, few, many or a class for expanded clones.

>NA|TRBD1|TRBV19|14|TRBJ2-7
TGTGCCAGTAGTCCGCGTCGACAGGGGTACGAGCAGTACTTC
CASSPRRQGYEQYF
>NA|NA|TRBV20-1|11|TRBJ1-2
TGCAGTGCATCGGACACCTATGGCTACACCTTC
CSASDTYGYTF
>NA|NA|TRBV7-3|14|TRBJ2-3
TGTGCCAGCAGCTCAAGCCAGGACACAGATACGCAGTATTTT
CASSSSQDTDTQYF
>NA|NA|TRBV20-1|16|TRBJ2-1
TGCAGTGCTAGTCCCTCCCCCGGGAACCCCTACAATGAGCAGTTCTTC
CSASPSPGNPYNEQFF
>NA|TRBD1|TRBV5-1|18|TRBJ2-4
TGCGCCAGCAGCTTGGCATTCGGGCAGGGGGTAGCCAAAAACATTCAGTACTTC
CASSLAFGQGVAKNIQYF
>few|NA|TRBV10-3|14|TRBJ1-1
TGTGCCATCAGTGTGAGACAGCGCGACACTGAAGCTTTCTTT
CAISVRQRDTEAFF
>NA|TRBD1|TRBV11-2|16|TRBJ2-2
TGTGCCAGCAGGTCACCCCGGGACAGGCCAACCGGGGAGCTGTTTTTT
CASRSPRDRPTGELFF
>NA|TRBD2|TRBV7-9|17|TRBJ2-3
TGTGCCAGCAGCTTAGCGCCTAGCGGGAGGGCCACAGATACGCAGTATTTT
CASSLAPSGRATDTQYF
>NA|NA|TRBV15|14|TRBJ1-5
TGTGCCACCAGCAGAGAACAGGACAATCAGCCCCAGCATTTT
CATSREQDNQPQHF
>NA|TRBD2|TRBV5-4|16|TRBJ2-7
TGTGCCAGCAGCCTGGCAGAGGCTAGCGGGAGACTCGAGCAGTACTTC
CASSLAEASGRLEQYF
>NA|TRBD1|TRBV28|16|TRBJ1-1
TGTGCCAGCACCCCTCCGGGGGCAGGGGGGACCACTGAAGCTTTCTTT
CASTPPGAGGTTEAFF
>once|TRBD1|TRBV14|15|TRBJ2-7
TGTGCCAGCAGCCAAGGACCTGGACAGGCCTTCGAGCAGTACTTC
CASSQGPGQAFEQYF
>NA|TRBD1|TRBV28|13|TRBJ1-2
TGTGCCAGCAGATCTGTGGACAGGCAGGGCTACACCTTC
CASRSVDRQGYTF
>NA|TRBD1|TRBV9|17|TRBJ1-6
TGTGCCAGCAGCGTAGCCGGGACAGGGGGTTTCGATTCACCCCTCCACTTT
CASSVAGTGGFDSPLHF
>once|NA|TRBV6-5|13|TRBJ1-2
TGTGCCAGCAGTCGAACAGAGGCGGGGGGCTACACCTTC
CASSRTEAGGYTF
>few|NA|TRBV11-2|13|TRBJ1-2
TGTGCCAGCAGCCTAGGACAGACCGCCGGCTACACCTTC
CASSLGQTAGYTF
>NA|TRBD1|TRBV5-1|14|TRBJ1-1
TGCGCCAGCAGCAATCCGGGACAGGGGGCTGAAGCTTTCTTT
CASSNPGQGAEAFF
>NA|NA|TRBV6-2/TRBV6-3|13|TRBJ1-5
TGTGCCAGCAGTTACGGGGGGAGTCAGCCCCAGCATTTT
CASSYGGSQPQHF
>once|NA|TRBV5-1|14|TRBJ1-1
TGCGCCAGCAGCTTAAAAGGGGGGGACACTGAAGCTTTCTTT
CASSLKGGDTEAFF
>NA|NA|TRBV4-2|13|TRBJ2-7
TGTGCCAGCAGCCAAAGCTTGCAATACGAGCAGTACTTC
CASSQSLQYEQYF
>NA|NA|TRBV5-1|15|TRBJ1-4
TGCGCCAGCAGACCCTCAGGGTCCCCTAATGAAAAACTGTTTTTT
CASRPSGSPNEKLFF
>NA|NA|TRBV28|17|TRBJ1-1
TGTGCCAGCAACAGGCGCAGGGGACCCACCATGAACACTGAAGCTTTCTTT
CASNRRRGPTMNTEAFF
>NA|TRBD2|TRBV7-3|18|TRBJ2-3
TGTGCCAGCAGCTTAAATAAGTGGGCTAGCGGGAGGGCCGAGACGCAGTATTTT
CASSLNKWASGRAETQYF
>NA|NA|TRBV7-3|16|TRBJ2-2
TGTGCCAGCAGCTTAAATCACAGGACCAACACCGGGGAGCTGTTTTTT
CASSLNHRTNTGELFF
>few|TRBD1|TRBV5-1|14|TRBJ1-2
TGCGCCAGCAGCGCGACGGACAGGGGCCGTGGCTACACCTTC
CASSATDRGRGYTF
>few|NA|TRBV25-1|15|TRBJ1-3
TGTGCCAGCAGTGAACCCTACCTCTCTGGAAACACCATATATTTT
CASSEPYLSGNTIYF
>NA|TRBD1|TRBV5-8|16|TRBJ1-3
TGTGCCAGCAGCTTGCGCCAGGGGGCAGGGGGAAACACCATATATTTT
CASSLRQGAGGNTIYF
>NA|TRBD2|TRBV30|13|TRBJ2-7
TGTGCCTGGAGAGGGCTAGCGGACTACGAGCAGTACTTC
CAWRGLADYEQYF
>NA|NA|TRBV15|14|TRBJ2-7
TGTGCCACCAGCAGGACCGACTCCATTTACGAGCAGTACTTC
CATSRTDSIYEQYF
>NA|NA|TRBV27|16|TRBJ1-5
TGTGCCAGCAGACGGGAGGCGAATAATGGCAATCAGCCCCAGCATTTT
CASRREANNGNQPQHF
>NA|TRBD1|TRBV5-1|18|TRBJ1-1
TGCGCCAGCAGCCCGGCCGGGACAGGGGGCAGGAGGAACACTGAAGCTTTCTTT
CASSPAGTGGRRNTEAFF
>NA|NA|TRBV15|14|TRBJ2-7
TGTGCCACCAGCATAGAACAGGGTTTCTACGAGCAGTACTTC
CATSIEQGFYEQYF
>NA|TRBD1|TRBV9|15|TRBJ1-4
TGTGCCAGCAGCGGAACAGGGGTGCCTAATGAAAAACTGTTTTTT
CASSGTGVPNEKLFF
>NA|NA|TRBV28|16|TRBJ2-5
TGTGCCAGCAGTTTATATATTGGGGACTCGGGGGAGACCCAGTACTTC
CASSLYIGDSGETQYF
>NA|NA|TRBV24-1|13|TRBJ2-2
TGTGCCACCAGTGCCGCGAACACCGGGGAGCTGTTTTTT
CATSAANTGELFF
>few|NA|TRBV28|15|TRBJ1-4
TGTGCCAGCAGAGTACTCGGGAACCAACTCGAAAAACTGTTTTTT
CASRVLGNQLEKLFF
>NA|NA|TRBV7-2|15|TRBJ2-7
TGTGCCAGCAGCTTAAGAGTAGCGTTTGCCTACGAGCAGTACTTC
CASSLRVAFAYEQYF
>once|NA|TRBV9|14|TRBJ2-1
TGTGCCAGTAAAAATGCGGGCTCCTACAATGAGCAGTTCTTC
CASKNAGSYNEQFF
>NA|TRBD1|TRBV6-6|13|TRBJ1-5
TGTGCCCACAGGGGCGATAGCAATCAGCCCCAGCATTTT
CAHRGDSNQPQHF
>NA|NA|TRBV14|18|TRBJ2-3
TGTGCCAGCAGCCAAGGAGGAGACAGGCCAAAACACACAGATACGCAGTATTTT
CASSQGGDRPKHTDTQYF
>NA|NA|TRBV5-4|13|TRBJ1-1
TGTGCCAGCAGCTTGGATCAGGGAACTGAAGCTTTCTTT
CASSLDQGTEAFF
>NA|TRBD1|TRBV2|14|TRBJ1-6
TGTGCCAGCAGGCTGGACAGGGGGAATTCACCCCTCCACTTT
CASRLDRGNSPLHF
>once|TRBD1|TRBV27|14|TRBJ1-2
TGTGCCAGCAGGGATCTCACAGGGGGCTATGGCTACACCTTC
CASRDLTGGYGYTF
>NA|TRBD2|TRBV12-5|17|TRBJ2-5
TGTGCTAGTGGTTTGTTCGGACCGGGCGGGAGTCAAGAGACCCAGTACTTC
CASGLFGPGGSQETQYF
>NA|NA|TRBV4-3|14|TRBJ2-3
TGCGCCAGCAGCCCAGGACAGTACACAGATACGCAGTATTTT
CASSPGQYTDTQYF
>few|NA|TRBV4-2|16|TRBJ1-1
TGTGCCAGCAGCCAACCCACTTCTCGGAGGGGCACTGAAGCTTTCTTT
CASSQPTSRRGTEAFF
>NA|TRBD1|TRBV6-2/TRBV6-3|16|TRBJ1-5
TGTGCCAGCAGTCCCCAGGGACAGGGCAGCAATCAGCCCCAGCATTTT
CASSPQGQGSNQPQHF
>NA|NA|TRBV27|14|TRBJ1-2
TGTGCCAGCAGTTTAAGGGGCGAGAGGCGTGGCTACACCTTC
CASSLRGERRGYTF